The following is a TCR beta chain sequence with its context. The antigen is unknown. This sample was included in a study of cytomegalovirus exposure and HLA in healthy donors. Findings and caveats of the study: Across HLA loci, a later analysis found differing TCR association rates, with DRB1 most and HLA-C fewest. As a later analysis showed, several of the most significant clusters appeared to be linked to common viral pathogens. In an earlier analysis, in some 500 donors, most V segments appeared productive either ~87% or ~30% of the time. Indistinguishable V segments, including TRBV6-2 and TRBV6-3, were excluded.

The PCR made use of 60 Vbeta and 13 Jbeta primers. Repertoires were generated with immunoSEQ multiplex PCR, while TCRdb's copy carries only in-frame clones and drops some. This table lists about 67,000 clones. V lost 6 bases to trimming and J lost 2 bases, with 14 bases between them. There are 16 residues in the CDR3. Germline CDR1 is MDHEN and CDR2 is SYDVKM. This clonotype originated in a boy aged 5-17 years in good health and CMV-seronegative. The sequenced sample was PBMCs. This chain links TRBV28 with TRBJ2-6, with D possibly being TRBD2 (7 bases). In DNA form, the CDR3 reads TGTGCCAGCAGCCCGGGGGGCCTCACTGGGGCCAACGTCCTGACTTTC. As protein: CASSPGGLTGANVLTF.